This entry lists 32 T cell receptor beta chains sequenced from one sample in a study of regulatory T cells in long-lasting Graves disease. Indicated time point: newly diagnosed GD, antithyroid drugs for less than 3 months. Following extraction of RNA from PBMCs, that RNA was used to make the TCR library. Through Arm-PCR of CDR3 regions and iRepertoire HTBI primers, TCR beta libraries were built. MiXCR was run by TCRdb on the multiplex PCR reads, yielding one entry per CDR3 protein. The repertoire consists of roughly 610,000 distinct CDR3 sequences, with 15% to 20% occurring once and the leading ten covering around 12%. These same records also appear under a second study, on T cells in Graves' hyperthyroidism and ophthalmopathy.

The starting material was peripheral blood mononuclear cells (PBMCs), obtained at new diagnosis, from a patient treated with antithyroid drugs. The source of these receptors is a man between 18 and 29 years old with Graves disease.

The V gene is TRBV27, the J gene TRBJ2-3; 9 positions agree with TRBD2. The CDR3 consists of 18 residues. Germline V CDR1 and CDR2: MNHEY, SMNVEV (reference sequence). V was pared by 5 bases and J by 0 bases, with 12 bases of the junction left unmatched. The CDR3 DNA follows: TGTGCCAGCAGTCCCTCCCCGGCTAGCGGGGCTAGCACAGATACGCAGTATTTT. Translating it yields CASSPSPASGASTDTQYF.

This clonotype was counted at least ten times. J is TRBJ2-1 and V is TRBV6-1, with D maybe TRBD1 (6 bases). Germline CDR1 and CDR2: MNHNS and SASEGT. V lost 6 bases to trimming and J lost 6 bases, with 18 bases between them. The CDR3 is made up of 15 amino acids. CDR3 nucleotide sequence: TGTGCCAGCAGCCCAAGCAGGGGACACCTCAATGAGCAGTTCTTC. This codes for CASSPSRGHLNEQFF.

This clonotype was recorded at least ten times. The chain couples TRBV7-8 to TRBJ1-1, with unresolved D. Trimming removed 7 bases from V and 1 base from J, with 13 bases in between. Looked up from germline, CDR1 is SGHVS and CDR2 is FQNEAQ. The CDR3 extends over 14 amino acids. In nucleotides, the CDR3 is TGTGCCAGCACCAGTGCAGGTTGGAACACTGAAGCTTTCTTT. Translated: CASTSAGWNTEAFF. The full variable domain, with the rest looked up from reference TRBV7-8 and TRBJ1-1, is GAGVSQSPRYKVAKRGQDVALRCDPISGHVSLFWYQQALGQGPEFLTYFQNEAQLDKSGLPSDRFFAERPEGSVSTLKIQRTQQEDSAVYLCASTSAGWNTEAFFGQGTRLTVV.

The chain uses TRBV6-5 and TRBJ2-5; D unresolved. Trimming stripped 4 bases from V and 11 bases from J, with 14 bases between. This CDR3 has 12 amino acids. CDR1 is MNHEY and CDR2 is SVGAGI in the germline V gene. The CDR3, as DNA: TGTGCCAGCAGTTTTCAATCTTCCCGGCAGTACTTC. Encoded protein: CASSFQSSRQYF.

In this sample, this clonotype turned up many times. The V call is TRBV6-2 or TRBV6-3, the J call TRBJ1-2, with a tentative D call TRBD1 (6 bases). This CDR3 spans 17 amino acids. The ends were cut back, 2 bases at V and 7 bases at J, with 23 bases in the middle. Per the germline V gene, CDR1 is MNHEY and CDR2 is SVGEGT. The CDR3 bases are TGTGCCAGCAGTTACCCAGAAAGTGGGGGGCGCTTATCTGGCTACACCTTC. This encodes CASSYPESGGRLSGYTF.

This clonotype appeared a few times. V and J are TRBV27 and TRBJ1-1; 7 bases match TRBD1. Trimming cost V 9 bases and J 0 bases; bases outside gene matches: 13. The CDR3 contains 16 residues. Germline values: CDR1 MNHEY, CDR2 SMNVEV (reference sequence). CDR3 loop: CASVARDRGMNTEAFF. The CDR3 DNA is TGTGCCAGTGTAGCCCGGGACAGAGGAATGAACACTGAAGCTTTCTTT.

This clonotype was observed many times. The rearrangement uses TRBV5-1 and TRBJ2-1; 7 bases line up with TRBD1. J gave up 7 bases and V 4 bases, and 11 bases lay outside the gene matches. CDR3 length: 15 residues. Germline CDR1 is SGHRS and CDR2 is YFSETQ. CDR3 region: CASSIDRDNRNEQFF. The CDR3 DNA reads as TGCGCCAGCAGCATCGACAGGGACAACAGAAATGAGCAGTTCTTC.

This clonotype was observed at least ten times. This chain links TRBV6-1 with TRBJ1-1, with D perhaps TRBD1 (5 bases). CDR1 and CDR2 from the germline V gene are MNHNS and SASEGT. The CDR3 is 14 residues long. The V end was cut by 3 bases, the J end by 7 bases, with 15 bases between. The CDR3 sequence: CASSDAGTGGEAFF. The CDR3 bases are TGTGCCAGCAGTGACGCAGGGACCGGTGGTGAAGCTTTCTTT.

This clonotype came up many times. This chain connects TRBV12-3 or TRBV12-4 to TRBJ2-3, with D hard to call. CDR3 length equals 13 residues. V gave up 1 base and J gave up 4 bases, with 6 bases separating them. The CDR3, as DNA: TGTGCCAGCAGTTTAGATGGCGCAGATACGCAGTATTTT. This translates into CASSLDGADTQYF.

At least ten counts were recorded for this clonotype. The gene calls are TRBV11-2 and TRBJ2-1; D is perhaps TRBD1 or TRBD2 (5 bases each). Germline CDR1 and CDR2: SGHAT and FQNNGV. The CDR3 is 16 amino acids. Trimming shortened V by 1 base and J by 0 bases, and 10 bases separated the two germline ends. The DNA for the CDR3 is TGTGCCAGCAGCTTAGTGGGACCGAGCTCCTACAATGAGCAGTTCTTC. Translating it yields CASSLVGPSSYNEQFF.

This clonotype was seen repeatedly, ten times or more. The chain recombines TRBV2 with TRBJ2-1, with TRBD2 as a possible D gene (6 bases). The germline V and J ends were trimmed by 2 bases and 4 bases, with 15 bases remaining between them. Germline V CDR1 and CDR2: SNHLY, FYNNEI. This CDR3 is built from 16 residues. The CDR3 sequence: CASSERVAEIYNEQFF. The CDR3, as DNA: TGTGCCAGCAGTGAACGGGTAGCGGAAATATACAATGAGCAGTTCTTC.

This clonotype was recorded at least ten times. The chain links TRBV12-3 or TRBV12-4 to TRBJ2-2; D possibly corresponds to TRBD2 (7 bases). Trimming took off 5 bases at V and 5 bases at J, with 24 bases between the two ends. This CDR3 spans 18 amino acids. The chain's CDR3 is CASSRQASGGVVTGELFF. DNA for the CDR3: TGTGCCAGCAGTCGACAGGCTAGCGGAGGGGTGGTTACCGGGGAGCTGTTTTTT.

This clonotype has a handful of counts. V usage is TRBV27 and J usage is TRBJ1-1; D might be TRBD1 (6 bases). CDR1 is MNHEY, CDR2 SMNVEV, per germline (reference sequence). This CDR3 comprises 12 residues. Trimming took 3 bases from V and 11 from J, leaving 13 bases between them. DNA for the CDR3: TGTGCCAGCAGTTTCCCAGGGGAGAGGGCTTTCTTT. Its protein product is CASSFPGERAFF.

This clonotype was seen many times. This rearrangement joins TRBV14 to TRBJ2-5; 9 nucleotides agree with TRBD2. The trim removed 5 bases at V and 2 bases at J, leaving 3 bases unmatched. The CDR3 consists of 14 residues. Germline assignment: CDR1 SGHDN and CDR2 FVKESK. CDR3: CASSVAGVQETQYF. In nucleotides, the CDR3 is TGTGCCAGCAGCGTAGCGGGAGTTCAAGAGACCCAGTACTTC. The full variable domain, its missing parts supplied by reference TRBV14 and TRBJ2-5, is EAGVTQFPSHSVIEKGQTVTLRCDPISGHDNLYWYRRVMGKEIKFLLHFVKESKQDESGMPNNRFLAERTGGTYSTLKVQPAELEDSGVYFCASSVAGVQETQYFGPGTRLLVL.

This clonotype was recorded a few times. A read error may be the cause here, since a much bigger clone is one base away. The rearrangement links TRBV30 to TRBJ1-2; 7 bases match TRBD1. The germline CDR1 and CDR2 sequences are GTSNPN and SVGIG (reference sequence). CDR3 length equals 14 residues. The CDR3 DNA reads as TGTGCCTGGAGTCGGAGGGACAGCCTCTATGGCTACGCCTTC. Amino acid sequence: CAWSRRDSLYGYAF.

This clonotype was detected ten times or more. This chain joins TRBV18 and TRBJ2-1; D is possibly TRBD1 (6 bases). Trimming shortened V by 2 bases and J by 1 base, and 6 bases separated the two germline ends. The CDR3 is made up of 14 amino acids. Germline V gene sequence: CDR1 KGHSH, CDR2 LQKENI. The CDR3 DNA reads TGTGCCAGCTCACCAACAGGGTCCTACAATGAGCAGTTCTTC. The encoded protein is CASSPTGSYNEQFF.

The chain employs TRBV19 and TRBJ1-2; D is possibly TRBD1 (6 bases). This CDR3 contains 13 residues. CDR1 and CDR2 (germline): LNHDA, SQIVND (reference sequence). Trimming removed 11 bases at V and 8 bases at J, with 21 bases between. The CDR3 region is CASKRGGRYGYTF. CDR3 bases: TGTGCCTCCAAGCGGGGGGGGCGGTACGGCTACACCTTC. Together with reference TRBV19 and TRBJ1-2, the CDR3 gives the full variable domain: DGGITQSPKYLFRKEGQNVTLSCEQNLNHDAMYWYRQDPGQGLRLIYYSQIVNDFQKGDIAEGYSVSREKKESFPLTVTSAQKNPTAFYLCASKRGGRYGYTFGSGTRLTVV.

The rearrangement uses TRBV28 and TRBJ2-7, with unresolved D. CDR3 length equals 13 residues. Per the germline V gene, CDR1 is MDHEN and CDR2 is SYDVKM. Between the trimmed V and J ends, which lost 3 bases and 6 bases, there was a span of 12 bases. CDR3 sequence (DNA): TGTGCCAGCAGTTTTAGTGCCAATGTCGAGCAGTACTTC. This codes for CASSFSANVEQYF.

The J gene is TRBJ2-1, the V gene TRBV7-3, with 12 bases lining up with TRBD2. V lost 4 bases and J lost 15; bases outside the gene matches: 7. There are 13 residues in the CDR3. Per the germline V gene, CDR1 is SGHTA and CDR2 is FQGTGA. CDR3 sequence (DNA): TGTGCCAGCAGCTCTAGCGGGAGGGCCACTCTGTTCTTC. It is translated as CASSSSGRATLFF.

This clonotype was recorded many times. The chain is built from TRBV11-2 and TRBJ2-3, with D unresolved. Trimming pared 0 bases from V and 4 bases from J, leaving 5 bases between. Germline CDR1 reads SGHAT; CDR2 reads FQNNGV. CDR3 length: 13 amino acids. As DNA, the CDR3 is TGTGCCAGCAGCTTAGAATATGCAGATACGCAGTATTTT. As protein: CASSLEYADTQYF. Full variable domain (outside the CDR3, taken from reference TRBV11-2 and TRBJ2-3): EAGVAQSPRYKIIEKRQSVAFWCNPISGHATLYWYQQILGQGPKLLIQFQNNGVVDDSQLPKDRFSAERLKGVDSTLKIQPAKLEDSAVYLCASSLEYADTQYFGPGTRLTVL.

This chain uses TRBV9 with TRBJ2-2, with a possible D match to TRBD2 (6 bases). The CDR3 has 17 amino acids. V lost 2 bases and J 1 base, leaving 15 bases between the germline ends. Germline-derived CDR1 and CDR2 are SGDLS and YYNGEE. Here the CDR3 reads CASSVPRWEENTGELFF. DNA for the CDR3: TGTGCCAGCAGCGTCCCGAGGTGGGAGGAGAACACCGGGGAGCTGTTTTTT.

The chain is built from TRBV19 and TRBJ2-7, with a possible D match to TRBD1 (6 bases). The CDR3 has 19 amino acids. V was cut by 7 bases and J by 0 bases, with 28 bases left in between. Germline V CDR1 and CDR2: LNHDA, SQIVND (reference sequence). In nucleotides, the CDR3 is TGTGCCAGTACCCAACACATCCCCTTGGCAGGGGAAAGCTCCTACGAGCAGTACTTC. Its protein product is CASTQHIPLAGESSYEQYF.

This clonotype has at least ten counts. V gene TRBV20-1 combines with J gene TRBJ2-7; D is uncertain. The CDR3 sequence is 13 residues long. V lost 5 bases to trimming and J lost 0 bases, with 11 bases between them. Germline V gene sequence: CDR1 DFQATT, CDR2 SNEGSKA (reference sequence). The CDR3 is CSARGTNSYEQYF. The CDR3 DNA follows: TGCAGTGCTCGAGGCACAAACTCCTACGAGCAGTACTTC.

V gene TRBV20-1 combines with J gene TRBJ2-1; 8 bases are a match to TRBD2. Unmatched junction bases numbered 22, after V lost 0 bases and J lost 0 bases. The germline gives CDR1 DFQATT, CDR2 SNEGSKA (reference sequence). CDR3 length: 22 amino acids. CDR3 sequence reads: CSARDLSGPAGVNKSSYNEQFF. CDR3 sequence (DNA): TGCAGTGCTAGAGATCTTTCCGGGCCAGCGGGAGTAAATAAGAGCTCCTACAATGAGCAGTTCTTC.

This clonotype was seen at least ten times. The chain employs TRBV20-1 and TRBJ1-6; no firm D call. Germline V gene lookup returns CDR1 DFQATT and CDR2 SNEGSKA (reference sequence). V lost 4 bases and J lost 10, with 11 bases in between. The CDR3 has 12 residues. CDR3 protein: CSATRPGSPLHF. The DNA of the CDR3 is TGCAGTGCTACTCGACCGGGATCACCCCTCCACTTT.

This rearrangement joins TRBV20-1 to TRBJ2-7; a weak D match, TRBD1 (5 bases). Trimming removed 3 bases from V and 3 bases from J, with 12 bases in between. Germline V lookup: CDR1 DFQATT, CDR2 SNEGSKA (reference sequence). The CDR3 runs to 13 residues. CDR3 nucleotides: TGCAGTGCTAGGGACATTCGGCTCTACGAGCAGTACTTC. Protein product: CSARDIRLYEQYF.

This clonotype was seen many times. Compared with germline, one end of the junction differs, possibly owing to a read error. The V gene is TRBV3-1, the J gene TRBJ2-7, with no clear D. This CDR3 is built from 12 residues. Germline lookup yields CDR1 LGHDT and CDR2 YNNKEL (reference sequence). DNA for the CDR3: TGCGCCAGCAGCCCAGGACGAGGCGAGCAGTACTTC. It yields the protein CASSPGRGEQYF.

This clonotype was counted many times. The gene calls are TRBV11-2 and TRBJ2-1; TRBD2 aligns across 16 bases. V lost 5 bases and J lost 3; bases outside the gene matches: 7. From germline, CDR1 is SGHAT and CDR2 FQNNGV. This CDR3 is 18 amino acids long. The CDR3 reads CASSGPGLAGGDYNEQFF. CDR3 nucleotide sequence: TGTGCCAGCAGCGGTCCGGGACTAGCGGGAGGGGACTACAATGAGCAGTTCTTC.

This clonotype was seen at least ten times. Written as DNA, the CDR3 is TGTGCCAGCAGCAACAGGGAAAGTTACACTGAAGCTTTCTTT. As protein: CASSNRESYTEAFF. This chain links TRBV28 with TRBJ1-1; D is possibly TRBD1 (6 bases). CDR1 and CDR2 from the germline V gene are MDHEN and SYDVKM. With 6 bases removed from V and 3 bases from J, the gap between germline ends came to 14 bases. This CDR3 is built from 14 residues. Full variable domain (rest looked up from reference TRBV28 and TRBJ1-1): DVKVTQSSRYLVKRTGEKVFLECVQDMDHENMFWYRQDPGLGLRLIYFSYDVKMKEKGDIPEGYSVSREKKERFSLILESASTNQTSMYLCASSNRESYTEAFFGQGTRLTVV.

The rearrangement uses TRBV28 and TRBJ2-3, with 8 bases lining up with TRBD2. The CDR3 contains 15 residues. The trim removed 6 bases at V and 0 bases at J, leaving 5 bases unmatched. Germline lookup yields CDR1 MDHEN and CDR2 SYDVKM. CDR3 region: CASRSPSGSTDTQYF. The DNA of the CDR3 is TGTGCCAGCAGATCCCCTAGCGGGAGCACAGATACGCAGTATTTT.

At least ten counts were recorded for this clonotype. The chain employs TRBV5-4 and TRBJ2-3, with TRBD2 identical over 7 bases. CDR1 and CDR2 from the germline V gene are SGHNT and YYREEE (reference sequence). Losses at the gene ends were 2 bases for V and 2 bases for J; bases not matched to a gene: 8. CDR3 size: 16 residues. Here the CDR3 DNA reads TGTGCCAGCAGCTTTCTTAGCGGGCTGCACACAGATACGCAGTATTTT. Amino acids: CASSFLSGLHTDTQYF.

This rearrangement joins TRBV19 to TRBJ1-5; D is perhaps TRBD1 (5 bases). Trimming took 7 bases from V and 3 from J, leaving 16 bases between them. Germline values: CDR1 LNHDA, CDR2 SQIVND (reference sequence). CDR3 length equals 15 residues. In DNA form, the CDR3 reads TGTGCCAGTACTGAAGGGGTATTGCACAATCAGCCCCAGCATTTT. This codes for CASTEGVLHNQPQHF.